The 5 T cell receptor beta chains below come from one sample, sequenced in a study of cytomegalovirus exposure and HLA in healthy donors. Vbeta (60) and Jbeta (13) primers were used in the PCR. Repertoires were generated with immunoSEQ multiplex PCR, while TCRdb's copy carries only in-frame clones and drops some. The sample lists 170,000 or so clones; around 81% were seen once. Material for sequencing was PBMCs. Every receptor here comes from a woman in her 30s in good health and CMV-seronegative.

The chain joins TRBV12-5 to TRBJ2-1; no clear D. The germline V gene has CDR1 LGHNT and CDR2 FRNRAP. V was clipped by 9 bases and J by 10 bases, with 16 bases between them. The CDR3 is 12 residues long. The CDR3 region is CASSGERPEQFF. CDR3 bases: TGTGCTAGCTCCGGAGAGAGACCGGAGCAGTTCTTC. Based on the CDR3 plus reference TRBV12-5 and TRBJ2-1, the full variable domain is DARVTQTPRHKVTEMGQEVTMRCQPILGHNTVFWYRQTMMQGLELLAYFRNRAPLDDSGMPKDRFSAEMPDATLATLKIQPSEPRDSAVYFCASSGERPEQFFGPGTRLTVL.

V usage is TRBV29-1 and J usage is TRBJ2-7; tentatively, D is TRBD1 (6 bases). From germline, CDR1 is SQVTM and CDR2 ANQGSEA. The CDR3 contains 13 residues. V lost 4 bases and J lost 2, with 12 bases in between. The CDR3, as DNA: TGCAGCGTTGTATCAGGGACAACCTACGAGCAGTACTTC. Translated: CSVVSGTTYEQYF.

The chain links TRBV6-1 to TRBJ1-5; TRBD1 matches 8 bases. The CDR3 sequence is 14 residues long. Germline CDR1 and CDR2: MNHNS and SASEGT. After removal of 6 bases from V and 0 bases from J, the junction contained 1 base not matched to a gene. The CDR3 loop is CASRGQVSNQPQHF. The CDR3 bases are TGTGCCAGCAGGGGACAGGTTAGCAATCAGCCCCAGCATTTT.

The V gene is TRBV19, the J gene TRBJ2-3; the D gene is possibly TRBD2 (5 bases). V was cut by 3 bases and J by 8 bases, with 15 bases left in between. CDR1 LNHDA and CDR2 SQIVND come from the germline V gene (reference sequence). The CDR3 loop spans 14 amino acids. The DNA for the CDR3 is TGTGCCAGTAGTATTGAGTTTCTAGCCGGTACGCAGTATTTT. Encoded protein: CASSIEFLAGTQYF.

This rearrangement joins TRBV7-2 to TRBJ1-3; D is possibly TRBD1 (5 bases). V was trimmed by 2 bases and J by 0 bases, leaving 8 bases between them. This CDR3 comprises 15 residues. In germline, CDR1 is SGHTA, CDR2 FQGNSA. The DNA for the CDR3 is TGTGCCAGCAGCTTAACAGGAGACTCTGGAAACACCATATATTTT. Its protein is CASSLTGDSGNTIYF. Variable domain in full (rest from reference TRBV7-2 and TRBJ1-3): GAGVSQSPSNKVTEKGKDVELRCDPISGHTALYWYRQSLGQGLEFLIYFQGNSAPDKSGLPSDRFSAERTGGSVSTLTIQRTQQEDSAVYLCASSLTGDSGNTIYFGEGSWLTVV.